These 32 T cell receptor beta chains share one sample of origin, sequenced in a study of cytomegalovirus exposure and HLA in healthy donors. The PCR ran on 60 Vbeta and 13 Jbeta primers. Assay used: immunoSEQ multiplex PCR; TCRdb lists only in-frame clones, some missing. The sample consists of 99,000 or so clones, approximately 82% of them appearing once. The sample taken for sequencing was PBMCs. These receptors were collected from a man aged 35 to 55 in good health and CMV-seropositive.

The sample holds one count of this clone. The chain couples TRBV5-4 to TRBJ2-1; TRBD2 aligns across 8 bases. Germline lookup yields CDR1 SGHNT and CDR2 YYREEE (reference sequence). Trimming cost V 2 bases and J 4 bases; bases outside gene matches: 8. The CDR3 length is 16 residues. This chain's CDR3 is CASSFHSGNLYNEQFF. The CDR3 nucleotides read TGTGCCAGCAGCTTTCATAGCGGGAACCTTTACAATGAGCAGTTCTTC.

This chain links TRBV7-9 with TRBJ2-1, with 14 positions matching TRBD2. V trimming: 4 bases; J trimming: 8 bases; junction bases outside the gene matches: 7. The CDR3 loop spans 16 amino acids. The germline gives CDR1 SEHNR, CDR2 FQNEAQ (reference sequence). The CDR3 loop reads CASSSTSGGAWDEQFF. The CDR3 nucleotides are TGTGCCAGCAGCTCGACTAGCGGGGGGGCTTGGGATGAGCAGTTCTTC.

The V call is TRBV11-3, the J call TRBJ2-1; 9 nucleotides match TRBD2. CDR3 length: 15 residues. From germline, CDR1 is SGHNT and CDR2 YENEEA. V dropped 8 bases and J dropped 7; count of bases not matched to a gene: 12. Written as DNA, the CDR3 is TGTGCCAGCGGCGCGGGAGGGGCGTTATTTAATGAGCAGTTCTTC. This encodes CASGAGGALFNEQFF.

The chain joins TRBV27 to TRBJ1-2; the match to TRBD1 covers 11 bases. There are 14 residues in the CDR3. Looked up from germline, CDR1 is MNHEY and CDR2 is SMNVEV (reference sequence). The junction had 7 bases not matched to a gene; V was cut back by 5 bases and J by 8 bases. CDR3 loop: CASSRTGGDSGYTF. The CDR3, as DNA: TGTGCCAGCAGTCGGACAGGGGGCGATAGCGGCTACACCTTC.

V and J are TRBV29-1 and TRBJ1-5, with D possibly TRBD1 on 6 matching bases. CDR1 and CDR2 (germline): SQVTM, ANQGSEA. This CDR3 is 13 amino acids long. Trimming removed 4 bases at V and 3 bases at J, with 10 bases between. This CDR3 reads CSVGTATNQPQHF. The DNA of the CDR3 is TGCAGCGTTGGGACAGCGACCAATCAGCCCCAGCATTTT. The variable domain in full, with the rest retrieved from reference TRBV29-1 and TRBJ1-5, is SAVISQKPSRDICQRGTSLTIQCQVDSQVTMMFWYRQQPGQSLTLIATANQGSEATYESGFVIDKFPISRPNLTFSTLTVSNMSPEDSSIYLCSVGTATNQPQHFGDGTRLSIL.

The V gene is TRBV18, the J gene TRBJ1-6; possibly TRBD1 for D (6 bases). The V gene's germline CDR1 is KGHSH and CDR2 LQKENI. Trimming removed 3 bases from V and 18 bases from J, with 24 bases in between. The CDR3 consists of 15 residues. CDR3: CASSPAGALSYSPHF. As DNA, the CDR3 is TGTGCCAGCTCACCGGCAGGGGCCTTATCTTATAGTCCCCACTTT.

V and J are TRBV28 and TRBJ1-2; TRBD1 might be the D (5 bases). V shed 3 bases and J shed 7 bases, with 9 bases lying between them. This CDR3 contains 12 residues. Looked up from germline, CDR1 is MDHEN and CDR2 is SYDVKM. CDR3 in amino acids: CASSFKGIGYTF. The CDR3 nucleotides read TGTGCCAGCAGTTTTAAGGGGATTGGCTACACCTTC.

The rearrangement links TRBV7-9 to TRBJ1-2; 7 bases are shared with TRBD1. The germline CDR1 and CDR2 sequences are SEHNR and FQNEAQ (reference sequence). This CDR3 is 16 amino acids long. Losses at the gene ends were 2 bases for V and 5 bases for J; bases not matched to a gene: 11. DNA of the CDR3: TGTGCCAGCAGCTTAAGGAGGGGGCTAATTGAGTATGGCTACACCTTC. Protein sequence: CASSLRRGLIEYGYTF.

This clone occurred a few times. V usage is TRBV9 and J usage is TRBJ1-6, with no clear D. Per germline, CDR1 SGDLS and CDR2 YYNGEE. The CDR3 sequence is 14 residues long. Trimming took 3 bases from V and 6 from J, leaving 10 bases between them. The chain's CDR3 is CASSGGQINSPLHF. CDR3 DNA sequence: TGTGCCAGCAGCGGAGGGCAGATTAATTCACCCCTCCACTTT.

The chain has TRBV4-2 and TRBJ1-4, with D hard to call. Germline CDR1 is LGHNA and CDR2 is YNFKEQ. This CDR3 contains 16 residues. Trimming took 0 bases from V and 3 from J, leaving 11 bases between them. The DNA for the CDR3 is TGTGCCAGCAGCCAAGACTGGGTTGCGGCTAATGAAAAACTGTTTTTT. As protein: CASSQDWVAANEKLFF.

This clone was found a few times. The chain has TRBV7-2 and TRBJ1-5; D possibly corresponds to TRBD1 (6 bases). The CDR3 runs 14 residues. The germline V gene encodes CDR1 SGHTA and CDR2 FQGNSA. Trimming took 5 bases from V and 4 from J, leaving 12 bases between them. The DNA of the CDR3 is TGTGCCAGCAGCCCCGGGGGGCCGAATCAGCCCCAGCATTTT. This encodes CASSPGGPNQPQHF. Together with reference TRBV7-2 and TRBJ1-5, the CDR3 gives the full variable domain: GAGVSQSPSNKVTEKGKDVELRCDPISGHTALYWYRQSLGQGLEFLIYFQGNSAPDKSGLPSDRFSAERTGGSVSTLTIQRTQQEDSAVYLCASSPGGPNQPQHFGDGTRLSIL.

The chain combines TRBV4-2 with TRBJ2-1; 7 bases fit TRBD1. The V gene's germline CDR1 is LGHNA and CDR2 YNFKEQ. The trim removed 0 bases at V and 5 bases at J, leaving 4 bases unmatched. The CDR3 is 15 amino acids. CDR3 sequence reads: CASSQEGDRHNEQFF. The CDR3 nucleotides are TGTGCCAGCAGCCAAGAAGGGGACAGACACAATGAGCAGTTCTTC.

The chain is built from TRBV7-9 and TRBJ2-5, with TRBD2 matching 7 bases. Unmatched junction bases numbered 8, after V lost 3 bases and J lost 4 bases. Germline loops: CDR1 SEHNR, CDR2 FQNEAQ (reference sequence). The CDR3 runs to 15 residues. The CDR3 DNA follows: TGTGCCAGCAGCTTTTATTCCCCGGGAGGAGAGACCCAGTACTTC. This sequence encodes CASSFYSPGGETQYF. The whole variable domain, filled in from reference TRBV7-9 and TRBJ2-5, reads DTGVSQNPRHKITKRGQNVTFRCDPISEHNRLYWYRQTLGQGPEFLTYFQNEAQLEKSRLLSDRFSAERPKGSFSTLEIQRTEQGDSAMYLCASSFYSPGGETQYFGPGTRLLVL.

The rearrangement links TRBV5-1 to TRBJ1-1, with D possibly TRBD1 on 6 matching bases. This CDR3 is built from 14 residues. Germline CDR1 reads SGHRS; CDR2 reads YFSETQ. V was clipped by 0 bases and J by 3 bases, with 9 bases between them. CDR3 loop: CASSLGGPDTEAFF. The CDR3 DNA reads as TGCGCCAGCAGCTTGGGGGGGCCTGACACTGAAGCTTTCTTT.

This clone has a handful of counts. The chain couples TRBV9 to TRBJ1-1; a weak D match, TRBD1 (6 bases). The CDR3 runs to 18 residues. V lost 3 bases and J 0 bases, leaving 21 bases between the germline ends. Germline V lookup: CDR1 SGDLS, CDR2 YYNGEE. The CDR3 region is CASSASDRRRPLNTEAFF. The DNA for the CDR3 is TGTGCCAGCAGCGCGTCCGACAGGCGTCGGCCGTTGAACACTGAAGCTTTCTTT.

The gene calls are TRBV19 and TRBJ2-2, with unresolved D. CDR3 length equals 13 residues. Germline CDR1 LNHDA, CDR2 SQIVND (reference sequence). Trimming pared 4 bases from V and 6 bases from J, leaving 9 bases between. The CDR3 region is CASSKSSPGELFF. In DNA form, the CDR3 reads TGTGCCAGTAGTAAAAGTAGTCCCGGGGAGCTGTTTTTT.

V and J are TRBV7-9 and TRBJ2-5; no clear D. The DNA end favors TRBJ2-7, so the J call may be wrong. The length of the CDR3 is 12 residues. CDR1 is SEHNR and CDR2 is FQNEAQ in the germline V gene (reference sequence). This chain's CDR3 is CASSLAPYEQYF. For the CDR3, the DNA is TGTGCCAGCAGCTTAGCGCCGTACGAGCAGTACTTC.

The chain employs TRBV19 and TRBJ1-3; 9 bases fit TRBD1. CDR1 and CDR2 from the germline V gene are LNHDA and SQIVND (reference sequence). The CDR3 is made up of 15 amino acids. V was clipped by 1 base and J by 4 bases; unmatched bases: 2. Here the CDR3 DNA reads TGTGCCAGTAGTATAGGGACAGGGGCCGGAAACACCATATATTTT. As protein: CASSIGTGAGNTIYF.

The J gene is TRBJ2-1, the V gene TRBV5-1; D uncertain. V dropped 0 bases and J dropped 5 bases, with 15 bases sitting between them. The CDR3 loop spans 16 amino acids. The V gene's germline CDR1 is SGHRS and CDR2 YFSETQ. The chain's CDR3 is CASSLGPIDTNNEQFF. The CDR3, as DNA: TGCGCCAGCAGCTTGGGGCCCATTGATACTAACAATGAGCAGTTCTTC.

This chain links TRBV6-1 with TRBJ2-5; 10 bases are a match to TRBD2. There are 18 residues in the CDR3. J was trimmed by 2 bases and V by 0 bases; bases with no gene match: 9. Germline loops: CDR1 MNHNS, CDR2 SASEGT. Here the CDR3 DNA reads TGTGCCAGCAGTGAAGCCAATTCGGGACTAGCGAGACAAGAGACCCAGTACTTC. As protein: CASSEANSGLARQETQYF.

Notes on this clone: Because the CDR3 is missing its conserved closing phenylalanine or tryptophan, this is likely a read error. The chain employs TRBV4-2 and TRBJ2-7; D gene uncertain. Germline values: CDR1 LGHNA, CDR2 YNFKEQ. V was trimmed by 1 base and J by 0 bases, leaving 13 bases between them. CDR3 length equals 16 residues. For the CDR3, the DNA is TGTGCCAGCAGCCAAGCCCCGGGTGTATCCTCCTACGAGCAGTACCTC. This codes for CASSQAPGVSSYEQYL.

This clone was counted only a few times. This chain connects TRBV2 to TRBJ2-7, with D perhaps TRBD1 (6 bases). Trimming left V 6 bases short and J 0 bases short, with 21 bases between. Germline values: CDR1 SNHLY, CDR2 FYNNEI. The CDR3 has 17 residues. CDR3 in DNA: TGTGCCAGCAGAGAGGCCCGCGGCCAGGGGTTCTCCTACGAGCAGTACTTC. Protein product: CASREARGQGFSYEQYF.

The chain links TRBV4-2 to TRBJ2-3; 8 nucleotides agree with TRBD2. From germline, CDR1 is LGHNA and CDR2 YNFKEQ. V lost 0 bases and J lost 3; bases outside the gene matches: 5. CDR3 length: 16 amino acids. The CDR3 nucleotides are TGTGCCAGCAGCCAAGATTCGGGGGGGCGTACAGATACGCAGTATTTT. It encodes CASSQDSGGRTDTQYF.

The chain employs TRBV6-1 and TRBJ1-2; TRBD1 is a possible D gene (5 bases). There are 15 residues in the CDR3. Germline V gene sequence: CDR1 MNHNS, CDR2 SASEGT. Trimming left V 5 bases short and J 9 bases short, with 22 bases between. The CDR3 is CASSSLGWRGVSYTF. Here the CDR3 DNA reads TGTGCCAGCAGTTCCCTCGGATGGAGGGGAGTCAGCTACACCTTC.

CDR3 in DNA: TGTGCCAGAAGGGACCTTGAGGGAGATTGGTATGGCTACACCTTC. Its translation: CARRDLEGDWYGYTF. This sequence joins TRBV5-3 and TRBJ1-2; D call uncertain. TRBV5-3 is an ORF for which the function is uncertain. V was trimmed by 5 bases and J by 5 bases, leaving 19 bases between them. The CDR3 loop spans 15 amino acids.

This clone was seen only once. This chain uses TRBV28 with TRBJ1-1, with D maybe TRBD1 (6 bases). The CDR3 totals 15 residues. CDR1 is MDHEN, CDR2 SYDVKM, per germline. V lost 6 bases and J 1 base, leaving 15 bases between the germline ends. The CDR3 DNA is TGTGCCAGCAGCTTTTGGGACACGAGGAACACTGAAGCTTTCTTT. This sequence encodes CASSFWDTRNTEAFF.

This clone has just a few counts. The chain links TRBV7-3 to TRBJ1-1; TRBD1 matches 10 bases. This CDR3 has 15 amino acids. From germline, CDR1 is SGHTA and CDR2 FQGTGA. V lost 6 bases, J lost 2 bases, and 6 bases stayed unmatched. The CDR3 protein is CASRWGTGANTEAFF. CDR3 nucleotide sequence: TGTGCCAGCAGATGGGGGACAGGGGCCAACACTGAAGCTTTCTTT.

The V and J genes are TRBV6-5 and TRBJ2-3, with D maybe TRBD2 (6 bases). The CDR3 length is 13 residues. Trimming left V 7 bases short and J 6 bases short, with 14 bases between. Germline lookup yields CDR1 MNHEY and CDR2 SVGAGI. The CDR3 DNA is TGTGCCAGCAAGTGGAAGCTAGCGGATACGCAGTATTTT. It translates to CASKWKLADTQYF.

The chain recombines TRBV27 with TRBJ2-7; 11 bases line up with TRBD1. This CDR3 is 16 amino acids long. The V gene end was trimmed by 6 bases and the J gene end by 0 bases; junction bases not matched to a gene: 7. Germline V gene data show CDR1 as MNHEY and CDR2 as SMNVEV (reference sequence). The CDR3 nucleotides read TGTGCCAGCAGGTACTCCGGGACAGGGGGCTCCTACGAGCAGTACTTC. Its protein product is CASRYSGTGGSYEQYF.

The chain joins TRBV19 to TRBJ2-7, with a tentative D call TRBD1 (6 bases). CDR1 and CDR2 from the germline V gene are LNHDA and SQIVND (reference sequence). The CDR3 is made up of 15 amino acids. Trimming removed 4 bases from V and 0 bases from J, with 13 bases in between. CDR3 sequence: CASSTFRDTSYEQYF. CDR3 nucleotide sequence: TGTGCCAGTAGTACCTTCCGGGACACCTCCTACGAGCAGTACTTC.

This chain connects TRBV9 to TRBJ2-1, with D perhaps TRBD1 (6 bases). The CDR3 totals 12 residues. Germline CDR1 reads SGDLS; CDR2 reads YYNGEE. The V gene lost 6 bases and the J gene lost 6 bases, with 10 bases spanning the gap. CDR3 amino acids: CASTQGSNEQFF. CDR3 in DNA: TGTGCCAGCACCCAGGGGAGCAATGAGCAGTTCTTC.

Here the CDR3 DNA reads TGTGCCAGCAGTCGTCCTCAGGGGTACCAATTTCGCCCCGGGGAGCTGTTTTTT. Translated, it gives CASSRPQGYQFRPGELFF. The rearrangement uses TRBV7-9 and TRBJ2-2; TRBD1 might be the D (6 bases). The CDR3 extends over 18 amino acids. Trimming took 6 bases from V and 6 from J, leaving 26 bases between them. Germline CDR1 reads SEHNR; CDR2 reads FQNEAQ (reference sequence).